This T cell receptor (beta chain) was captured by sequencing in a study of tumor and adjacent non-tumor tissue in lung cancer. Study-wide background: Histology: about twelve adenocarcinoma, a couple of squamous cell carcinoma, 1 small cell lung cancer. Samples averaged about 3.8 million productive TCRbeta reads each. Aged roughly 31 to 85 years, patients included nine to ten men and roughly 5 women with stage I to III disease.

On this clonotype: What it binds is unknown. This sequence may be a read error, since a much larger clone differs from it by one base.

Three rounds of nested PCR, following a modified ARM-PCR protocol, produced the TCRbeta library. TCRdb reprocessed the multiplex PCR reads via MiXCR and lists one record per CDR3 protein. The table lists roughly 65,000 distinct CDR3 sequences, almost 60% of them singletons. General study results and limits: In normal lung, the top 100 clones were significantly more dominant than in tumor.

This sample's RNA came from whole unsorted tissue. Germline CDR1 reads SGHVS; CDR2 reads FQNEAQ. The CDR3 sequence is 14 residues long. The chain uses TRBV7-8 and TRBJ2-7, with a weak D call TRBD1 (7 bases). The source material was lung tumor tissue. The clonotype comes from a man in his fifties with non-small cell lung cancer. The CDR3 protein is CASILAGQGGEQYF. The CDR3 DNA is TGTGCCAGCATCTTAGCTGGTCAGGGGGGCGAGCAGTACTTC.